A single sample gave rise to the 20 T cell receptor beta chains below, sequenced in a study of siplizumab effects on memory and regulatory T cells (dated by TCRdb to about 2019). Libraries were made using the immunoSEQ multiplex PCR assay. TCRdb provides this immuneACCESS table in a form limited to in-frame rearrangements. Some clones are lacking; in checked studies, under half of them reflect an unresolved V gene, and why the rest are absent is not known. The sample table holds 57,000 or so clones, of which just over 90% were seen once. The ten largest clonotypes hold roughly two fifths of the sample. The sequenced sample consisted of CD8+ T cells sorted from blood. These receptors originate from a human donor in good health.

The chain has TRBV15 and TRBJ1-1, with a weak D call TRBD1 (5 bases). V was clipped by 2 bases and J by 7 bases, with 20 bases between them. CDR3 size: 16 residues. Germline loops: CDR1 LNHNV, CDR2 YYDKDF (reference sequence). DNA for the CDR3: TGTGCCACCAGCAGATTTAGGGGCGTCGGGGAAGATGAAGCTTTCTTT. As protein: CATSRFRGVGEDEAFF.

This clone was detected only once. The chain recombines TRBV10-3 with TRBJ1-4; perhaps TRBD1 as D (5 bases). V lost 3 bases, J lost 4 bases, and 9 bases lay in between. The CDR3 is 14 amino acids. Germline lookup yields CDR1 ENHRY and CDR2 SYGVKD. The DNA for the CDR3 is TGTGCCATCAGTGACCCGGACATTAATGAAAAACTGTTTTTT. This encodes CAISDPDINEKLFF.

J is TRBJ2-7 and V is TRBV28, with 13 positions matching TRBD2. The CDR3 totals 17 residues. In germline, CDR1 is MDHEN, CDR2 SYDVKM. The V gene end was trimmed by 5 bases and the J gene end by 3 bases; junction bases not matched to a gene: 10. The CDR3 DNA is TGTGCCAGCAGTCATGGACTAGCGGGAGTCCGAATCTACGAGCAGTACTTC. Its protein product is CASSHGLAGVRIYEQYF.

The CDR3 spells CASSPIAGESYNEQFF. The CDR3 coding sequence is TGTGCCAGCAGTCCCATAGCGGGAGAGAGTTACAATGAGCAGTTCTTC. V usage is TRBV2 and J usage is TRBJ2-1; 9 bases line up with TRBD2. The length of the CDR3 is 16 residues. The junction had 9 bases not matched to a gene; V was cut back by 5 bases and J by 4 bases. Per the germline V gene, CDR1 is SNHLY and CDR2 is FYNNEI.

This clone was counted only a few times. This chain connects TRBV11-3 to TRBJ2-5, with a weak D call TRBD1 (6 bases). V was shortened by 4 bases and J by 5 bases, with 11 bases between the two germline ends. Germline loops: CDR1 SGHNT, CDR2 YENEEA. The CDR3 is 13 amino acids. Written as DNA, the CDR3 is TGTGCCAGCAGCTCTCCAGGGGTCGAGACCCAGTACTTC. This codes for CASSSPGVETQYF.

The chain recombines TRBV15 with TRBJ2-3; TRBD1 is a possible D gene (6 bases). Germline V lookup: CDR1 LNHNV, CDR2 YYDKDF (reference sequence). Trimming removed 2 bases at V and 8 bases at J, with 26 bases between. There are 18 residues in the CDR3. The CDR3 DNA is TGTGCCACCAGCAGAACCCAGACGACCGGGACAACAGCCCTTACGCAGTATTTT. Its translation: CATSRTQTTGTTALTQYF. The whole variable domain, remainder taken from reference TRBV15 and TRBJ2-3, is DAMVIQNPRYQVTQFGKPVTLSCSQTLNHNVMYWYQQKSSQAPKLLFHYYDKDFNNEADTPDNFQSRRPNTSFCFLDIRSPGLGDTAMYLCATSRTQTTGTTALTQYFGPGTRLTVL.

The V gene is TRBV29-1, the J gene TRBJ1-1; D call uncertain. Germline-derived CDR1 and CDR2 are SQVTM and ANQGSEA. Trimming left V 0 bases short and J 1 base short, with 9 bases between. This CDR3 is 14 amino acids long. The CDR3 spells CSVEEPTPNTEAFF. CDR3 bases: TGCAGCGTTGAAGAACCGACACCGAACACTGAAGCTTTCTTT.

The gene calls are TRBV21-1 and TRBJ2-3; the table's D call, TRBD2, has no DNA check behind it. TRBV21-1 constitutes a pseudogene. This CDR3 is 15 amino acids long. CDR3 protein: CASSKMGTSEDTQYF. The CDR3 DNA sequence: TGTGCCAGCAGCAAAATGGGGACTAGTGAGGATACGCAGTATTTT.

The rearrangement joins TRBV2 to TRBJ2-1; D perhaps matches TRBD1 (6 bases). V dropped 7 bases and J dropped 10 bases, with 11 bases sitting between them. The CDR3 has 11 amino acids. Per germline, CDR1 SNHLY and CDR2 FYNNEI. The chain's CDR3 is CASKAGVEQFF. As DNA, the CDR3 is TGTGCCAGCAAGGCAGGGGTGGAGCAGTTCTTC.

DNA for the CDR3: TGTGCCAGCAGCGGGACAGGGGAAGGTAACACCATATATTTT. The encoded protein is CASSGTGEGNTIYF. This chain uses TRBV13 with TRBJ1-3; 10 nucleotides line up with TRBD1. CDR3 length: 14 residues. V shed 5 bases and J 7 bases; nucleotides not matched to a gene: 5. Looked up from germline, CDR1 is PRHDT and CDR2 is FYEKMQ (reference sequence). The full variable domain, completed using reference TRBV13 and TRBJ1-3, is AAGVIQSPRHLIKEKRETATLKCYPIPRHDTVYWYQQGPGQDPQFLISFYEKMQSDKGSIPDRFSAQQFSDYHSELNMSSLELGDSALYFCASSGTGEGNTIYFGEGSWLTVV.

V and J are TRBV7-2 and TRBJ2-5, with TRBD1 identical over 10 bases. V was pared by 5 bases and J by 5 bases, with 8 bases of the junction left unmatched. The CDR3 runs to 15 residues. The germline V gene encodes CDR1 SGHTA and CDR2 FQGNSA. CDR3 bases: TGTGCCAGCAGCGGTTGGACAGGGGGTGAGGAGACCCAGTACTTC. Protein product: CASSGWTGGEETQYF.

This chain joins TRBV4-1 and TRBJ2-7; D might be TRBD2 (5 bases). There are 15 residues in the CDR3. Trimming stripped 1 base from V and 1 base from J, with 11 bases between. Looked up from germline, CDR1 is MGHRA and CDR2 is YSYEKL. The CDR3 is CASSQGPGGSYEQYF. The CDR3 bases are TGCGCCAGCAGCCAAGGGCCCGGCGGGTCCTACGAGCAGTACTTC.

CDR3 sequence: CASSLWAGNTIYF. CDR3 DNA sequence: TGTGCCAGCAGCTTATGGGCTGGAAACACCATATATTTT. The chain uses TRBV11-1 and TRBJ1-3; D is unresolved. CDR1 and CDR2 (germline): SGHAT, FQDESV (reference sequence). Trimming left V 2 bases short and J 2 bases short, with 4 bases between. The CDR3 consists of 13 residues.

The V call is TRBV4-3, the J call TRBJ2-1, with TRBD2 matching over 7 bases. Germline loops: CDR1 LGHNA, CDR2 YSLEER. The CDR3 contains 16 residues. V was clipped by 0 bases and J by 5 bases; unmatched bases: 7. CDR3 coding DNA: TGCGCCAGCAGCCAAGATGGGAGGGCGGGGAACAATGAGCAGTTCTTC. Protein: CASSQDGRAGNNEQFF.

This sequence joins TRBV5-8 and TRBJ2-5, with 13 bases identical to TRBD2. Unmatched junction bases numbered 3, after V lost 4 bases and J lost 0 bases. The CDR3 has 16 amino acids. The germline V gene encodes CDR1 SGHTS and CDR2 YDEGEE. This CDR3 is CASSPGLAGHQETQYF. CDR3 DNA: TGTGCCAGCAGCCCGGGACTAGCGGGACACCAAGAGACCCAGTACTTC.

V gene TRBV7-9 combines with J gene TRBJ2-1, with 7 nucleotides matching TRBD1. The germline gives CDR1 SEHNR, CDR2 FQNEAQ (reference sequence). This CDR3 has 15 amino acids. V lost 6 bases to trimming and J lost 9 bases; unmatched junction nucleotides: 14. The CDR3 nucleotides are TGTGCCAGCAGAGGGGACAGCGGCCCTTACGGTGAGCAGTTCTTC. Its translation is CASRGDSGPYGEQFF.

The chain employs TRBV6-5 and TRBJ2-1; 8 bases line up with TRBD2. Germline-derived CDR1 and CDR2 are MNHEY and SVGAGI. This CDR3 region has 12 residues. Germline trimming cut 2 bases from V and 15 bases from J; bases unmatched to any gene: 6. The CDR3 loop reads CASSYDGTRRFF. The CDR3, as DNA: TGTGCCAGCAGTTACGATGGGACTAGACGGTTCTTC.

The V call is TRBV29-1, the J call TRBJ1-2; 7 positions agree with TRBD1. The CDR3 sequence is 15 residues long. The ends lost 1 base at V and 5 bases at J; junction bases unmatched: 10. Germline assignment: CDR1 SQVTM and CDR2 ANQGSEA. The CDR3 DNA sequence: TGCAGCGTTGAAGGACGGGACAGAGAAGGATATGGCTACACCTTC. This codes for CSVEGRDREGYGYTF. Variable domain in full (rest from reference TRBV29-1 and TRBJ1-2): SAVISQKPSRDICQRGTSLTIQCQVDSQVTMMFWYRQQPGQSLTLIATANQGSEATYESGFVIDKFPISRPNLTFSTLTVSNMSPEDSSIYLCSVEGRDREGYGYTFGSGTRLTVV.

Here the CDR3 reads CASSARGRYEQYF. The DNA of the CDR3 is TGTGCCAGCAGCGCCAGGGGGCGGTACGAGCAGTACTTC. V is TRBV7-2 and J is TRBJ2-7; TRBD1 matches 8 bases. CDR1 is SGHTA and CDR2 is FQGNSA in the germline V gene. CDR3 length: 13 amino acids. J was trimmed by 4 bases and V by 5 bases; bases with no gene match: 4.

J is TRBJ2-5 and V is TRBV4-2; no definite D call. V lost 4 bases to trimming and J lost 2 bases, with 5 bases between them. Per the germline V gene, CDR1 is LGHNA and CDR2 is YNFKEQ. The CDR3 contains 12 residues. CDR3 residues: CASSPGQETQYF. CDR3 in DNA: TGTGCCAGCAGCCCCGGACAAGAGACCCAGTACTTC.